The present T cell receptor (beta chain) was sequenced within a study of shared clonotypes between healthy human individuals. Findings and limits, study-wide: Between four donors, naive CD4 clonotypes were shared at a level of roughly 5.5%.

Assay: immunoSEQ multiplex PCR; the TCRdb copy retains only in-frame clones and omits some. The sample lists roughly 700,000 clones; 80% to 95% were seen once. The germline gives CDR1 LNHDA, CDR2 SQIVND (reference sequence). V was trimmed by 6 bases and J by 1 base, leaving 15 bases between them. The CDR3 runs 15 residues. This clone was recorded once. As yet, its antigen is unknown. This chain connects TRBV19 to TRBJ1-1; a possible D gene is TRBD1 (6 bases). This receptor was taken from a man aged 18 to 29 in good health. Some clones in this sample may be carry-over from other donors' samples. Sequenced sample: memory CD8+ T cells from PBMCs. Subset meaning: CD45RO+ cells pooled with CCR7-negative TemRA cells. CDR3 region: CASSYTGSPNTEAFF. The DNA of the CDR3 is TGTGCCAGTAGCTATACAGGGTCCCCGAACACTGAAGCTTTCTTT.